This T cell receptor (beta chain) was captured in a study of T cells in Graves' hyperthyroidism and ophthalmopathy. Study-wide context: Peripheral blood was collected at initial diagnosis, before any treatment.

Note on this clonotype: The antigen is unknown.

Study-wide results and limits: In blood, most of the thyroid clonotypes expanded above 0.001 were also present. The model anticipated ophthalmopathy a median approximately 6.5 months pre-onset.

TCR beta CDR3 regions were amplified from RNA. The study used the HTBI primer set for a first-round RT-PCR of the TCR CDR3. TCRdb passed the multiplex PCR reads through MiXCR, listing each CDR3 protein once. The profile covers some 560,000 distinct CDR3 sequences, with 15% to 19% appearing a single time and around 6.6% taken by the ten largest. Unmatched junction bases numbered 6, after V lost 7 bases and J lost 4 bases. The CDR3 is 14 residues long. The V gene's germline CDR1 is MNHNS and CDR2 SASEGT. The V call is TRBV6-1, the J call TRBJ1-2; 10 bases line up with TRBD1. The sequence came from a woman aged 25 to 39 with Graves' hyperthyroidism. The sequenced sample was blood. The chain's CDR3 is CASTDRGPTYGYTF. DNA for the CDR3: TGTGCCAGCACTGACAGGGGGCCCACCTATGGCTACACCTTC.